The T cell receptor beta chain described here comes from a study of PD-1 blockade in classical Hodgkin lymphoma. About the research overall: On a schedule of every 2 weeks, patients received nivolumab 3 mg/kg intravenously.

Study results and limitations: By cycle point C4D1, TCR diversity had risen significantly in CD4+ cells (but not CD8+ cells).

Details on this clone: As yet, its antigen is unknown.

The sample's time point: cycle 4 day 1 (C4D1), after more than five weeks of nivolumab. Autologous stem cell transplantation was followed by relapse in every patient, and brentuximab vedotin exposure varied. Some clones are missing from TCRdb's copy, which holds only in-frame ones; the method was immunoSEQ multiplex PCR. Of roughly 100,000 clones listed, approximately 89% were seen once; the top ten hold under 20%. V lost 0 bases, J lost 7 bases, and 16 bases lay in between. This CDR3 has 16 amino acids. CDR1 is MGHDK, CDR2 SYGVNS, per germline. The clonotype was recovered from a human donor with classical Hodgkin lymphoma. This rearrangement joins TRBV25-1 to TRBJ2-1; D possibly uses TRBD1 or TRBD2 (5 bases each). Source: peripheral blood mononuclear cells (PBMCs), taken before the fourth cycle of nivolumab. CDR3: CASSEYRGPRWNEQFF. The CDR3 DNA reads TGTGCCAGCAGTGAATATCGGGGACCGAGATGGAATGAGCAGTTCTTC.